This TCR beta chain is drawn from a study of cytomegalovirus exposure and HLA in healthy donors. The wider study: Unique TCRs from HLA-typed donors, 80 million to 100 million of them, were held in an early data release.

The V segment lost 4 bases and the J segment 7 bases; nucleotides outside the gene matches: 20. The CDR3 is 18 amino acids. Germline V gene lookup returns CDR1 MNHNS and CDR2 SASEGT. Researchers ran the PCR with 60 Vbeta and 13 Jbeta primers. The protocol was immunoSEQ multiplex PCR, while the TCRdb copy is restricted to in-frame clones and leaves out a portion. Of around 50,000 clones in the sample, over 60% were seen once. With regard to this clone: The antigen is unknown.

Broader study findings: Sequencing probably produced one cluster of sequence variants that were highly shared. In an earlier analysis, most TCR beta V segments were productive about 87% or about 30% of the time.

The V and J genes are TRBV6-1 and TRBJ1-1; TRBD1 matches at 8 bases. Sequenced material: PBMCs. This clonotype was sampled from a man aged 25 to 40 in good health and CMV-seropositive. The CDR3 here is CASSGKVNLGRGRGEAFF. CDR3 bases: TGTGCCAGCAGTGGAAAAGTGAACTTGGGCAGGGGGCGGGGTGAAGCTTTCTTT.